Included here is one TCR beta chain sequence, with context. Its cognate antigen is unknown. Only in-frame clones appear in the TCRdb table, and some are missing; sequencing was by immunoSEQ multiplex PCR. This table holds roughly 100,000 clones, approximately 93% found once. This sample was included in a study of graft-versus-host responses after intestinal transplantation. Germline CDR1 and CDR2: SGDLS and YYNGEE. The CDR3 has 16 residues. After removal of 0 bases from V and 1 base from J, the junction contained 3 bases not matched to a gene. The sequence was obtained from a human donor who received an intestinal transplant. The V gene is TRBV9, the J gene TRBJ2-3, with TRBD2 identical over 9 bases. The specimen was unstimulated CD8+ T cells sorted from spleen or lymph node cells, collected before intestinal transplant. The CDR3: CASSVEGGGGTDTQYF. The CDR3 nucleotides are TGTGCCAGCAGCGTAGAAGGCGGGGGGGGCACAGATACGCAGTATTTT.